The 7 T cell receptor beta chains in this list originate from one sample, sequenced in a study of blood T cell repertoires in COVID-19. Libraries were prepared by immunoSEQ multiplex PCR; TCRdb keeps only in-frame clonotypes and omits some of them. The sample carries roughly 120,000 clones, approximately 80% recorded once. The sample consisted of peripheral blood. The source of these receptors is a man aged 65 to 85 with acute or convalescent COVID-19.

The genes are TRBV3-1 (or the pseudogene TRBV3-2) and TRBJ1-3; D remains unclear. Looked up from germline, CDR1 is LGHDT and CDR2 is YNNKEL (reference sequence). CDR3 length: 14 residues. The V end was cut by 1 base, the J end by 3 bases, with 7 bases between. The CDR3 sequence is CASSQAGIGNTIYF. CDR3 DNA: TGTGCCAGCAGCCAAGCGGGAATTGGAAACACCATATATTTT.

The CDR3 protein is CASSPIPNTGELFF. The CDR3 DNA reads as TGTGCCAGCTCACCCATCCCGAACACCGGGGAGCTGTTTTTT. The rearrangement joins TRBV18 to TRBJ2-2; D unresolved. The V gene lost 3 bases and the J gene lost 0 bases, with 5 bases spanning the gap. The CDR3 is made up of 14 amino acids. Germline CDR1 reads KGHSH; CDR2 reads LQKENI.

The rearrangement links TRBV3-1 (or the pseudogene TRBV3-2) to TRBJ1-2; D uncertain. The V end lost 0 bases, the J end lost 5 bases, and 13 bases lay between the germline ends. The CDR3 runs 15 residues. The germline V gene encodes CDR1 LGHDT and CDR2 YNNKEL (reference sequence). Here the CDR3 DNA reads TGTGCCAGCAGCCAAGAGGGCGGGGAGGGATATGGCTACACCTTC. Its protein is CASSQEGGEGYGYTF.

This clone was recorded a few times. The chain couples TRBV9 to TRBJ1-3; no clear D. Deletions cut 4 bases from V and 2 bases from J, with 7 bases between. Germline lookup yields CDR1 SGDLS and CDR2 YYNGEE. The CDR3 has 13 amino acids. CDR3 loop: CASSIIPGNTIYF. In DNA form, the CDR3 reads TGTGCCAGCAGCATCATTCCTGGAAACACCATATATTTT.

The rearrangement joins TRBV3-1 (or the pseudogene TRBV3-2) to TRBJ1-6; 9 nucleotides agree with TRBD1. The CDR3 is made up of 14 amino acids. Trimming removed 6 bases from V and 8 bases from J; junction bases left unmatched: 5. Germline values: CDR1 LGHDT, CDR2 YNNKEL (reference sequence). This CDR3 is CASRQGAGDSPLHF. CDR3 bases: TGTGCCAGCAGACAGGGGGCTGGGGATTCACCCCTCCACTTT.

The genes are TRBV7-9 and TRBJ1-2, with D maybe TRBD1 (5 bases). Looked up from germline, CDR1 is SEHNR and CDR2 is FQNEAQ (reference sequence). The ends were cut back, 1 base at V and 8 bases at J, with 11 bases in the middle. The CDR3 loop spans 13 amino acids. For the CDR3, the DNA is TGTGCCAGCAGCTTAGAGGCAGGGCTCGGCTACACCTTC. Translating it yields CASSLEAGLGYTF.

The chain uses TRBV6-5 and TRBJ2-7, with 7 positions matching TRBD1. Germline-derived CDR1 and CDR2 are MNHEY and SVGAGI. The CDR3 has 15 amino acids. V lost 6 bases and J lost 2; bases outside the gene matches: 10. CDR3 DNA: TGTGCCAGCAGACGATCCGGGACAGCTACCTACGAGCAGTACTTC. This sequence encodes CASRRSGTATYEQYF.